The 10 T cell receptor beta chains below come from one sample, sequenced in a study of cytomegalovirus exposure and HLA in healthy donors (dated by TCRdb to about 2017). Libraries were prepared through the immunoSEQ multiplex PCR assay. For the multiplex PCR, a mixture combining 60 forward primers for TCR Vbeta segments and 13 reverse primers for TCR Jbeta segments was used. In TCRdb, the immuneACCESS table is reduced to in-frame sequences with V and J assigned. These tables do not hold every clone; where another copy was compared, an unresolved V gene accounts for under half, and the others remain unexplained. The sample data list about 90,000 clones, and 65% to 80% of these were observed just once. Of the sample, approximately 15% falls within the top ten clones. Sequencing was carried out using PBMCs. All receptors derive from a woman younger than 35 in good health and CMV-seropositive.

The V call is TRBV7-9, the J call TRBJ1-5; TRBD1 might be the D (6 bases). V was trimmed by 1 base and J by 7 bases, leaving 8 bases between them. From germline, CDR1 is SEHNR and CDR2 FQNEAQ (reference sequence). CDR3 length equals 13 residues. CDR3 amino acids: CASSLDGTQPQHF. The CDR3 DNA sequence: TGTGCCAGCAGCTTAGATGGGACACAGCCCCAGCATTTT.

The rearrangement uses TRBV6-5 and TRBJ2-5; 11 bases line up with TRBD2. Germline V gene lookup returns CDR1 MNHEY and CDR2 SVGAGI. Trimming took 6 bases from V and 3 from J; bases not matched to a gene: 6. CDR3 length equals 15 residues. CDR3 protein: CASSRSGGEKETQYF. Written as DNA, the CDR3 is TGTGCCAGCAGCCGTAGCGGGGGGGAGAAAGAGACCCAGTACTTC.

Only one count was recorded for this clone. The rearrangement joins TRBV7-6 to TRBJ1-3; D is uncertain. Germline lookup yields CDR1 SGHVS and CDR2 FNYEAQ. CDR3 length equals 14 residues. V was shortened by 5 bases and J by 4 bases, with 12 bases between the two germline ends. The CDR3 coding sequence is TGTGCCAGCAGCCCAGATACAGTGGGAAACACCATATATTTT. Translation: CASSPDTVGNTIYF.

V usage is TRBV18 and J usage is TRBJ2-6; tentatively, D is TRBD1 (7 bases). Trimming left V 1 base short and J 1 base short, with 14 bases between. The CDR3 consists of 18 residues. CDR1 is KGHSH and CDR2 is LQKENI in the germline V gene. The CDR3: CASSPLPGGLSGANVLTF. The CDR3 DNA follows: TGTGCCAGCTCACCACTCCCAGGGGGGCTATCTGGGGCCAACGTCCTGACTTTC.

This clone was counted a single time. This CDR3 reads CASGQGEGVEKLFF. CDR3 sequence (DNA): TGTGCCAGCGGACAGGGGGAAGGGGTAGAAAAACTGTTTTTT. The rearrangement uses TRBV4-2 and TRBJ1-4, with TRBD1 identical over 10 bases. This CDR3 region has 14 residues. Trimming took 8 bases from V and 8 from J; bases not matched to a gene: 8. In germline, CDR1 is LGHNA, CDR2 YNFKEQ.

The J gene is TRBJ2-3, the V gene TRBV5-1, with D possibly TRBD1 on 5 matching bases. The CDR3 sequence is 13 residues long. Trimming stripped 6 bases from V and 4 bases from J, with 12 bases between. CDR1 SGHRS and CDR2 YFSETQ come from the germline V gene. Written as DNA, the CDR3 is TGCGCCAGCACCCCGCAGGGTTCAGATACGCAGTATTTT. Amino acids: CASTPQGSDTQYF. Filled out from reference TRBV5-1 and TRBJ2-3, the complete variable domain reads KAGVTQTPRYLIKTRGQQVTLSCSPISGHRSVSWYQQTPGQGLQFLFEYFSETQRNKGNFPGRFSGRQFSNSRSEMNVSTLELGDSALYLCASTPQGSDTQYFGPGTRLTVL.

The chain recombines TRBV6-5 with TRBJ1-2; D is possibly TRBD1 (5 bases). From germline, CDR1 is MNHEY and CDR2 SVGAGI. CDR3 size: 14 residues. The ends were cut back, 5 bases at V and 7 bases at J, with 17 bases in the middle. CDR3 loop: CASSDPTGASGYTF. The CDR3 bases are TGTGCCAGCAGTGATCCTACAGGAGCGAGTGGCTACACCTTC.

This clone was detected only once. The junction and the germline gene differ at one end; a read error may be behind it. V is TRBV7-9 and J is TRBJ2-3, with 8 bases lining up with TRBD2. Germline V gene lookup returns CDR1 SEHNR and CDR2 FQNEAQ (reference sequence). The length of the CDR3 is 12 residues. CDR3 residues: CASSPPGGASLF. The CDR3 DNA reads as TGTGCCAGCAGCCCACCCGGGGGGGCCTCCCTTTTT.

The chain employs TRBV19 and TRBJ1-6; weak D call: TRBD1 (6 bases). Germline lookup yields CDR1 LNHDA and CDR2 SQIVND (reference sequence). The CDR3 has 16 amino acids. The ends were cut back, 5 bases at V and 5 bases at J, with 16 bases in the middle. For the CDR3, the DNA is TGTGCCAGTAGTTTCCTACAGGGTTCAAATAATTCACCCCTCCACTTT. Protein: CASSFLQGSNNSPLHF.

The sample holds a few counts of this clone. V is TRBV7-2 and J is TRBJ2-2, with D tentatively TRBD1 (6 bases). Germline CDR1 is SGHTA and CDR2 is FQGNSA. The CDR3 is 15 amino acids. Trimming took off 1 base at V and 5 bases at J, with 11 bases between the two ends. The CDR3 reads CASSLVGASTGELFF. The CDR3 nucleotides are TGTGCCAGCAGCTTAGTGGGGGCCTCGACCGGGGAGCTGTTTTTT. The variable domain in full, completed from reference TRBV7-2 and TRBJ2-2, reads GAGVSQSPSNKVTEKGKDVELRCDPISGHTALYWYRQSLGQGLEFLIYFQGNSAPDKSGLPSDRFSAERTGGSVSTLTIQRTQQEDSAVYLCASSLVGASTGELFFGEGSRLTVL.